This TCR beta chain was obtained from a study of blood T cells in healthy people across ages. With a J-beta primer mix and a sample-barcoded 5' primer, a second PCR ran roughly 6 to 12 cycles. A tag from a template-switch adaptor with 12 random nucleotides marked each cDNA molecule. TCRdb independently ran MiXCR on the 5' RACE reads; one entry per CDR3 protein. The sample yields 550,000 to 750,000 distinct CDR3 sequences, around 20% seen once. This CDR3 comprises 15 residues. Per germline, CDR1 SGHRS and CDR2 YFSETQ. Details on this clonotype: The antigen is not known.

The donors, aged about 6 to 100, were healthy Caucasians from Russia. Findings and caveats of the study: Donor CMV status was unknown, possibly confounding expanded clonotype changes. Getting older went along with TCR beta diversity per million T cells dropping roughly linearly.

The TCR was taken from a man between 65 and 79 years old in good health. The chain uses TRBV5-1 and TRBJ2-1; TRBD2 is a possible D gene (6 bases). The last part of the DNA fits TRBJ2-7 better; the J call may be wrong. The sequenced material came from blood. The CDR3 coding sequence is TGCGCCAGCAGCTTGGTGTCTAGCGATCACTACGAGCAGTACTTC. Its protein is CASSLVSSDHYEQYF.